The TCR beta chain under discussion was sequenced for a study of shared clonotypes between healthy human individuals. Trimming cost V 7 bases and J 1 base; bases outside gene matches: 9. CDR1 and CDR2 from the germline V gene are LNHDA and SQIVND (reference sequence). The CDR3 has 15 amino acids. It was at deep level that the assay was run. What was sequenced on ten immunoSEQ deep assay plates was unsorted PBMC DNA. The table came from immunoSEQ multiplex PCR; TCRdb's copy has only in-frame clones and leaves some out. Of about half a million clones detected, about four fifths appear once; the ten largest clones hold under 15%.

The receptor comes from a middle-aged woman in good health. Some clones in this sample may be carry-over from other donors' samples. Sequences were obtained from PBMCs. J is TRBJ1-1 and V is TRBV19; TRBD1 aligns across 7 bases. This CDR3 is CASTIVGQPNTEAFF. In DNA, the CDR3 is TGTGCCAGTACCATCGTGGGACAGCCGAACACTGAAGCTTTCTTT.